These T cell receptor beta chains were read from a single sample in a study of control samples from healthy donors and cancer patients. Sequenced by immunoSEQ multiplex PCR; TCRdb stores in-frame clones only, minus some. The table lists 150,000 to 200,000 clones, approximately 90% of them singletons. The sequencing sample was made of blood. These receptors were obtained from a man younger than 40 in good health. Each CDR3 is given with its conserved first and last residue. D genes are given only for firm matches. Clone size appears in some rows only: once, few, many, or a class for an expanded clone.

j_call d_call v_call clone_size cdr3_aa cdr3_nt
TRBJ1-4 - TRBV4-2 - CASSQDLSEKLFF TGTGCCAGCAGCCAAGATCTGAGTGAAAAACTGTTTTTT
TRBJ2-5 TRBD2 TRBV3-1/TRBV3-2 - CASSLLSGTTHQETQYF TGTGCCAGCAGCCTTTTGTCCGGGACTACGCATCAAGAGACCCAGTACTTC
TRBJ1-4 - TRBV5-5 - CASSLQATNEKLFF TGTGCCAGCAGCTTGCAAGCAACTAATGAAAAACTGTTTTTT
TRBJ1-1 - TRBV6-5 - CASSYRTIGGTEAFF TGTGCCAGCAGTTATCGGACCATAGGTGGCACTGAAGCTTTCTTT
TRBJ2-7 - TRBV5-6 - CASSSLYEQYF TGTGCCAGCAGCTCTCTATACGAGCAGTACTTC
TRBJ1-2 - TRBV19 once CASNPLADSLYGYTF TGTGCCAGTAACCCTTTGGCGGACAGCCTCTATGGCTACACCTTC
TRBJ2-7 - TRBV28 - CASSHAQGAYEQYF TGTGCCAGCAGTCATGCCCAGGGCGCCTACGAGCAGTACTTC
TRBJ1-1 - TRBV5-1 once CASSWGQGETEAFF TGCGCCAGCAGCTGGGGGCAGGGAGAAACTGAAGCTTTCTTT
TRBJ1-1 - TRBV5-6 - CASSPQSTEAFF TGTGCCAGCAGCCCACAGAGCACTGAAGCTTTCTTT
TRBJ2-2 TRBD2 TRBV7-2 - CASSLGSSGRTTDTGELFF TGTGCCAGCAGCTTAGGTTCTAGCGGGAGAACAACAGACACCGGGGAGCTGTTTTTT
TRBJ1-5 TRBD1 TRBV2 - CASSIRTGQNQPQHF TGTGCCAGCAGTATCCGGACAGGGCAAAATCAGCCCCAGCATTTT
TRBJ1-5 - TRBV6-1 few CASSESGINQPQHF TGTGCCAGCAGTGAATCGGGAATCAATCAGCCCCAGCATTTT
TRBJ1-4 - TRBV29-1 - CSVGGEVLGDEKLFF TGCAGCGTTGGAGGGGAGGTTCTGGGAGATGAAAAACTGTTTTTT
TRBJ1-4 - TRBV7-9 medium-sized CASSPPLGDGEKLFF TGTGCCAGCAGCCCCCCCTTAGGGGATGGGGAAAAACTGTTTTTT
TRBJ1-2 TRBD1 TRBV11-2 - CASSLGGTGGAIYGYTF TGTGCCAGCAGCTTAGGGGGGACAGGGGGCGCAATCTATGGCTACACCTTC
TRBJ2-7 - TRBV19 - CASSISIADLWEQYF TGTGCCAGTAGTATATCTATAGCGGACCTCTGGGAGCAGTACTTC
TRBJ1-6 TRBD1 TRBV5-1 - CASSTSTGTGSSPLHF TGCGCCAGCAGTACTTCCACGGGGACAGGGAGTTCACCCCTCCACTTT
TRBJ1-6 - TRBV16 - CASSLLKKSPLHF TGTGCCAGCAGCCTCCTCAAGAAATCACCCCTCCACTTT
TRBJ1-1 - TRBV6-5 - CASSYIEEGRHTEAFF TGTGCCAGCAGTTACATAGAAGAGGGGCGGCACACTGAAGCTTTCTTT
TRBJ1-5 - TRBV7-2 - CASSPVRSNQPQHF TGTGCCAGCAGCCCAGTTAGGAGCAATCAGCCCCAGCATTTT
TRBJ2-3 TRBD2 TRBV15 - CATSTLPKTSGSTDTQYF TGTGCCACCAGCACCCTCCCGAAGACTAGCGGGAGCACAGATACGCAGTATTTT
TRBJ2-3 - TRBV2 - CASRSSPSRNADTQYF TGTGCCAGCAGGTCGTCGCCTAGTCGGAACGCAGATACGCAGTATTTT
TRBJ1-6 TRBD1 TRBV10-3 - CAISASGTGRSPLHF TGTGCCATCAGTGCCTCCGGGACAGGGCGTTCACCCCTCCACTTT
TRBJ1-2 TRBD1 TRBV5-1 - CASSSTGQPRTENGYTF TGCGCCAGCAGCTCTACGGGACAGCCACGTACCGAGAATGGCTACACCTTC
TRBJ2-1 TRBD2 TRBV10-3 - CAIRAGSGGYNEQFF TGTGCCATCAGGGCGGGGAGCGGGGGCTACAATGAGCAGTTCTTC
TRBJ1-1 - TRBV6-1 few CASSEANMNTEAFF TGTGCCAGCAGTGAAGCAAACATGAACACTGAAGCTTTCTTT
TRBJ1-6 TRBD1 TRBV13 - CASSSTGTGYSPLHF TGTGCCAGCAGCTCCACCGGGACAGGGTATTCACCCCTCCACTTT
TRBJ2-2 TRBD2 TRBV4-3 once CASSQGSGREGGELFF TGCGCCAGCAGCCAAGGGTCCGGGAGGGAAGGGGGGGAGCTGTTTTTT
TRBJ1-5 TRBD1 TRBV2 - CASDRDGGNQPQHF TGTGCCAGCGACAGGGACGGGGGAAATCAGCCCCAGCATTTT
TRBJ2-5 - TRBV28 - CASSLGRPETQYF TGTGCCAGCAGTTTGGGGAGGCCTGAGACCCAGTACTTC
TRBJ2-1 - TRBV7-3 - CASSPKPHWEVFF TGTGCCAGCAGCCCCAAGCCCCACTGGGAGGTGTTCTTC
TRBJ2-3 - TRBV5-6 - CASSTWRLEWTDTQYF TGTGCCAGCAGCACCTGGCGGCTAGAATGGACAGATACGCAGTATTTT
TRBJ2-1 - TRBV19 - CASSGPGSHFPYNEQFF TGTGCCAGTAGTGGTCCGGGGAGCCATTTCCCCTACAATGAGCAGTTCTTC
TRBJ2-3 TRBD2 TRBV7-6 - CASSLLTSGRASTDTQYF TGTGCCAGCAGCTTATTGACTAGCGGGAGGGCCTCGACAGATACGCAGTATTTT
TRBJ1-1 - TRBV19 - CASSIGARDLNTEAFF TGTGCCAGTAGTATAGGCGCTCGGGATCTGAACACTGAAGCTTTCTTT
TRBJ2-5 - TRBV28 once CASRFRETQYF TGTGCCAGCAGATTCAGAGAGACCCAGTACTTC
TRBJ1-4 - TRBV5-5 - CASSLYPRGRDEKLFF TGTGCCAGCAGCTTGTACCCCAGGGGAAGGGATGAAAAACTGTTTTTT
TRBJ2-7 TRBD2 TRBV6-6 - CASSMLAGLPYEQYF TGTGCCAGCAGTATGCTAGCGGGACTCCCCTACGAGCAGTACTTC
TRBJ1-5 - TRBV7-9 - CASSPPNQPQHF TGTGCCAGCAGCCCTCCTAATCAGCCCCAGCATTTT
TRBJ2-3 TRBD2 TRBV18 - CASSPDLAGSDTQYF TGTGCCAGCTCGCCCGACCTAGCGGGATCAGATACGCAGTATTTT
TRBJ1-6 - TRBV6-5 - CASTYPLGSPLHF TGTGCCAGCACCTACCCACTTGGATCACCCCTCCACTTT
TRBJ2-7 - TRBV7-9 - CASSLWDGSYEQYF TGTGCCAGCAGCTTATGGGACGGGTCCTACGAGCAGTACTTC
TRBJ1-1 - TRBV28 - CASSFSHAGMNTEAFF TGTGCCAGCAGTTTTTCACATGCAGGGATGAACACTGAAGCTTTCTTT
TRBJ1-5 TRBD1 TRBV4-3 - CASSQDGTVNQPQHF TGCGCCAGCAGCCAAGATGGGACAGTTAATCAGCCCCAGCATTTT
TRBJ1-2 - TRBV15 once CATSRGPLMNNYGYTF TGTGCCACCAGCAGAGGCCCCTTAATGAATAACTATGGCTACACCTTC
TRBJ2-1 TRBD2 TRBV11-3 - CASSSSGRVYEQFF TGTGCCAGCAGCTCTTCTGGGAGGGTATATGAGCAGTTCTTC
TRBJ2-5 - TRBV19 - CASSMPLEETQYF TGTGCCAGTAGTATGCCTCTGGAGGAGACCCAGTACTTC
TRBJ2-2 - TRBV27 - CASSFGAHTGELFF TGTGCCAGCAGTTTCGGGGCTCATACCGGGGAGCTGTTTTTT
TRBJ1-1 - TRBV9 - CASSVGGPAMNTEAFF TGTGCCAGCAGCGTAGGAGGTCCAGCCATGAACACTGAAGCTTTCTTT
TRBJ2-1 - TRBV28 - CASRLLAAPSYNEQFF TGTGCCAGCAGATTATTAGCGGCTCCCTCCTACAATGAGCAGTTCTTC
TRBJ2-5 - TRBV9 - CASSVGPGMETQYF TGTGCCAGCAGCGTAGGGCCAGGGATGGAGACCCAGTACTTC
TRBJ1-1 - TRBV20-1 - CSARAVTEAFF TGCAGTGCTAGAGCGGTCACTGAAGCTTTCTTT
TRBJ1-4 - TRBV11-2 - CASSSGQREKLFF TGTGCCAGCAGCTCAGGACAGCGGGAAAAACTGTTTTTT